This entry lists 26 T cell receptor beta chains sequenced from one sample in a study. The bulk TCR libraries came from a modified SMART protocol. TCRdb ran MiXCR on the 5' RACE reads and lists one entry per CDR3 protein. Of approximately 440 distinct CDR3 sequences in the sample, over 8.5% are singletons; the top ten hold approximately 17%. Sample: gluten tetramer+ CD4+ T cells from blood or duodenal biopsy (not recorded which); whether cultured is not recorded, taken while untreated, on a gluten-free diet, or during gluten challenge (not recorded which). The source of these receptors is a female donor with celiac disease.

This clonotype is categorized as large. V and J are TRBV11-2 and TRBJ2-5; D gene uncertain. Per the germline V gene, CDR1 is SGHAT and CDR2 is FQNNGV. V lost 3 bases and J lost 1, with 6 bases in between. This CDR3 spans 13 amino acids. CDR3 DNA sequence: TGTGCCAGCAGCTTTACGGCCCAAGAGACCCAGTACTTC. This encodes CASSFTAQETQYF. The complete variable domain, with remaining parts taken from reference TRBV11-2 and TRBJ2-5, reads EAGVAQSPRYKIIEKRQSVAFWCNPISGHATLYWYQQILGQGPKLLIQFQNNGVVDDSQLPKDRFSAERLKGVDSTLKIQPAKLEDSAVYLCASSFTAQETQYFGPGTRLLVL.

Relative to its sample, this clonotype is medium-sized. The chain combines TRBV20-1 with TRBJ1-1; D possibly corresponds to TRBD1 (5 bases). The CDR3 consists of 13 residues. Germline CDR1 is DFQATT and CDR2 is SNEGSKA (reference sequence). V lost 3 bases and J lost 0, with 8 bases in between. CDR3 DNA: TGCAGTGCTAGTAGGACAATGAACACTGAAGCTTTCTTT. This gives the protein CSASRTMNTEAFF.

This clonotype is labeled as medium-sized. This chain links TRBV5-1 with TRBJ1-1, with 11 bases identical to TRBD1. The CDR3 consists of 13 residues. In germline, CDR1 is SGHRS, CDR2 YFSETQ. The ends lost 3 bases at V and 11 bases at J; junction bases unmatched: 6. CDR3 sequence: CASSWGTGGFAFF. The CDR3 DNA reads TGCGCCAGCAGCTGGGGGACAGGGGGGTTCGCTTTCTTT.

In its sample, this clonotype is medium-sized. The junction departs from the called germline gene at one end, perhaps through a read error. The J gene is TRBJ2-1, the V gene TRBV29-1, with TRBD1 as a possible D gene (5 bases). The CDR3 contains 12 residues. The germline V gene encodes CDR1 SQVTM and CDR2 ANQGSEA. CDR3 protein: CSVGISQGTGQF. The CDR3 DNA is TGCAGCGTTGGCATCTCCCAGGGTACGGGCCAGTTC.

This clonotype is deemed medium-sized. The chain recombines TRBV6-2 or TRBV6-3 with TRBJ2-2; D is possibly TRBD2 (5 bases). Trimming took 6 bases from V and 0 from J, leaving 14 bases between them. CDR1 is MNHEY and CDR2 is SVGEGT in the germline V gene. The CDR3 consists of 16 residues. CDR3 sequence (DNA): TGTGCCAGCAGACCGACTACACCTCCGAACACCGGGGAGCTGTTTTTT. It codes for CASRPTTPPNTGELFF.

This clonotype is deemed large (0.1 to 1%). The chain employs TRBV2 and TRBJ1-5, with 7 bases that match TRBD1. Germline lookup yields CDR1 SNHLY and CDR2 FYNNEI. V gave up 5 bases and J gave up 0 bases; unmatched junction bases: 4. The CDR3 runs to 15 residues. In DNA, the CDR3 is TGTGCCAGCAGTCGGACAGGCTATAGCAATCAGCCCCAGCATTTT. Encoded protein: CASSRTGYSNQPQHF.

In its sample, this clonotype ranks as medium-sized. For the CDR3, the DNA is TGTGCCAGCAGCTTAGTCGCCGGGACAGGAGACTACGAGCAGTACTTC. Translated, it gives CASSLVAGTGDYEQYF. The rearrangement joins TRBV11-2 to TRBJ2-7; TRBD1 matches 8 bases. Per the germline V gene, CDR1 is SGHAT and CDR2 is FQNNGV. The CDR3 length is 16 residues. V lost 1 base, J lost 3 bases, and 8 bases stayed unmatched.

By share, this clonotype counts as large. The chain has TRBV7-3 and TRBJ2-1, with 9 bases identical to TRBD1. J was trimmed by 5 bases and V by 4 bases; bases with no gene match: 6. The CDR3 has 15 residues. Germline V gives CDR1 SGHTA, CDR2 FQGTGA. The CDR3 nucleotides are TGTGCCAGCAGCTCGGGACAGGGTGGAGACAATGAGCAGTTCTTC. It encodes CASSSGQGGDNEQFF.

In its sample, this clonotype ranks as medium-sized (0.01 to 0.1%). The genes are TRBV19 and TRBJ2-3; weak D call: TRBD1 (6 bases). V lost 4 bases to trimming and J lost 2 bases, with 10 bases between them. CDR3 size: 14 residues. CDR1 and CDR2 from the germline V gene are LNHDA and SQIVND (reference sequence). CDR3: CASSSSGHTDTQYF. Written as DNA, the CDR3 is TGTGCCAGTAGTAGCTCGGGACACACAGATACGCAGTATTTT.

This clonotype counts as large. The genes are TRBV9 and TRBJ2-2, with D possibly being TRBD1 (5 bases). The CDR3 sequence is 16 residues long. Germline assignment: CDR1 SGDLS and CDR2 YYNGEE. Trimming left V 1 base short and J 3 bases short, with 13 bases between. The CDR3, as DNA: TGTGCCAGCAGCGTAACTGAAGGGGTCTACACCGGGGAGCTGTTTTTT. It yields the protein CASSVTEGVYTGELFF.

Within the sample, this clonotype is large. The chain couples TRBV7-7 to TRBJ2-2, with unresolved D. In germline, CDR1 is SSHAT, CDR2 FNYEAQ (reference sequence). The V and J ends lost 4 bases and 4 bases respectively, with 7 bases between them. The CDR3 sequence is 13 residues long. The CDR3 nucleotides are TGTGCCAGCAGCTCCGGTGCCACCGGGGAGCTGTTTTTT. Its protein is CASSSGATGELFF. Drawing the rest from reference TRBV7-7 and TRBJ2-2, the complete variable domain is GAGVSQSPRYKVTKRGQDVTLRCDPISSHATLYWYQQALGQGPEFLTYFNYEAQPDKSGLPSDRFSAERPEGSISTLTIQRTEQRDSAMYRCASSSGATGELFFGEGSRLTVL.

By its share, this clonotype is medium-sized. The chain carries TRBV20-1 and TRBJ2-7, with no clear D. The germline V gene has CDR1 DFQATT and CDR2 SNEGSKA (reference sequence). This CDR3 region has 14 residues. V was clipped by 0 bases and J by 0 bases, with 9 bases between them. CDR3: CSARDYANSYEQYF. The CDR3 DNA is TGCAGTGCTAGAGATTACGCTAACTCCTACGAGCAGTACTTC.

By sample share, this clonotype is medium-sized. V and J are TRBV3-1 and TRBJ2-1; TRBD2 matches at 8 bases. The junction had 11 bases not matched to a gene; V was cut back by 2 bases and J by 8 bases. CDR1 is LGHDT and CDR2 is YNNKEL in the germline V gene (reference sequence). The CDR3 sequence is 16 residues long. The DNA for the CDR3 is TGTGCCAGCAGCCAATTCGGGGGGGAGGGCCACGATGAGCAGTTCTTC. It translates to CASSQFGGEGHDEQFF.

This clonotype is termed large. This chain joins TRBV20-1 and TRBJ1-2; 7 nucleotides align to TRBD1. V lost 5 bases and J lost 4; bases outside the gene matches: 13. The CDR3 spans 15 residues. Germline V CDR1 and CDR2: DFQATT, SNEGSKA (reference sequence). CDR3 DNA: TGCAGTGCTGGGGGGGGACCCGGGACAGCCTATGGCTACACCTTC. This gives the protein CSAGGGPGTAYGYTF.

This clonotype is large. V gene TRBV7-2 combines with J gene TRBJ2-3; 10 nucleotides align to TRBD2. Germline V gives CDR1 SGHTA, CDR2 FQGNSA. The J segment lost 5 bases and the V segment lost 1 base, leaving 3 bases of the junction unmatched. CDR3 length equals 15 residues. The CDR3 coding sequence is TGTGCCAGCAGCTTAGTAGCGGGGGGCAGAGATACGCAGTATTTT. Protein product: CASSLVAGGRDTQYF.

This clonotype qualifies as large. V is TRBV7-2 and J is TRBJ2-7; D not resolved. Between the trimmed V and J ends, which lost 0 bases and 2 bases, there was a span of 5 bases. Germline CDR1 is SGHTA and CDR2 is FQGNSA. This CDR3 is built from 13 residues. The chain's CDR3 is CASSLAPAYEQYF. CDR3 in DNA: TGTGCCAGCAGCTTAGCCCCTGCCTACGAGCAGTACTTC.

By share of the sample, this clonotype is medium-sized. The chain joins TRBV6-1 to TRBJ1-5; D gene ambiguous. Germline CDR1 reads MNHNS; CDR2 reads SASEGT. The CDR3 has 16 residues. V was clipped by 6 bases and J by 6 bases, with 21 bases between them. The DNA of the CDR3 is TGTGCCAGCAGCCTAGCCCGGGATCCACGGGGTCAGCCCCAGCATTTT. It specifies CASSLARDPRGQPQHF.

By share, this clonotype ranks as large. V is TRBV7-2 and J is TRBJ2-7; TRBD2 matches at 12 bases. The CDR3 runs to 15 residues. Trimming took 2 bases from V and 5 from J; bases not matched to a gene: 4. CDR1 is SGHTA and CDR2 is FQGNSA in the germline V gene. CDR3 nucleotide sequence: TGTGCCAGCAGCTTAAGGACTAGCGGGGCGCACGAGCAGTACTTC. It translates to CASSLRTSGAHEQYF.

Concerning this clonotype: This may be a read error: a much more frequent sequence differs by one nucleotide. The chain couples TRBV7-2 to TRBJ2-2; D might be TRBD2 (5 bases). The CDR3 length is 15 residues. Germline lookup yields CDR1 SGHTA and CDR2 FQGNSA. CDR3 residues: CVSSLAVLNTGELVF. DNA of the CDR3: TGTGTCAGCAGCTTAGCCGTCCTGAACACCGGGGAGCTGGTTTTT.

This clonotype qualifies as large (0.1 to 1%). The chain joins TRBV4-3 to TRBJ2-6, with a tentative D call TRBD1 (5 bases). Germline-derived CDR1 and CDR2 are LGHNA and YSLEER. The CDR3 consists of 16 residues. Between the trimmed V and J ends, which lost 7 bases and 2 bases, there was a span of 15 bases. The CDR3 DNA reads TGCGCCAGCACTCCAATTGCAGGGACTGGGGCCAACGTCCTGACTTTC. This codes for CASTPIAGTGANVLTF.

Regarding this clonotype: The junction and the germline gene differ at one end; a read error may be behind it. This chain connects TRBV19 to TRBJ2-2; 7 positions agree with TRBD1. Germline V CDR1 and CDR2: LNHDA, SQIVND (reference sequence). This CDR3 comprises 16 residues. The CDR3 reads CASSPRTGWDPGELFF. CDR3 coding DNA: TGTGCCAGTAGTCCGAGGACAGGATGGGACCCCGGGGAGTTGTTTTTT.

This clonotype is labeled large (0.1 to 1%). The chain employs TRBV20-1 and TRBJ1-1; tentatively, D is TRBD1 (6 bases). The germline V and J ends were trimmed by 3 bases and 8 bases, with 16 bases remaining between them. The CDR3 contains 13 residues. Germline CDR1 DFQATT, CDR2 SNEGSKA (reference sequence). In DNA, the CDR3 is TGCAGTGCTAGCCCCGGGGGCGATTACGAAGCTTTCTTT. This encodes CSASPGGDYEAFF.

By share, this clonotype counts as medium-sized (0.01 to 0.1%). The CDR3, as DNA: TGCGCCAGCAGCTGGGTCGCAGGGGTCGAGCAGTACTTC. It encodes CASSWVAGVEQYF. The chain recombines TRBV5-1 with TRBJ2-7, with a weak D call TRBD1 (6 bases). Trimming left V 3 bases short and J 6 bases short, with 13 bases between. In germline, CDR1 is SGHRS, CDR2 YFSETQ. The CDR3 is made up of 13 amino acids.

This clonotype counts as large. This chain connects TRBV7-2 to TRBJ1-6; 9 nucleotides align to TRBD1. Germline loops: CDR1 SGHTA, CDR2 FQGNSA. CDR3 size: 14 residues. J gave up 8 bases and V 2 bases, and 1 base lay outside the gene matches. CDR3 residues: CASSLRQGDSPLHF. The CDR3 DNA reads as TGTGCCAGCAGCTTAAGACAGGGGGATTCACCCCTCCACTTT.

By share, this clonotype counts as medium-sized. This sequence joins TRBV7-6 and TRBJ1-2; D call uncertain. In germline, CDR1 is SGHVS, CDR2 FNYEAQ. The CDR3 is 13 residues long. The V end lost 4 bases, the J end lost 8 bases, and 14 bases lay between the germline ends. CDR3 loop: CASSYTPELGYTF. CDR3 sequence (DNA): TGTGCCAGCAGCTATACTCCAGAACTAGGCTACACCTTC.

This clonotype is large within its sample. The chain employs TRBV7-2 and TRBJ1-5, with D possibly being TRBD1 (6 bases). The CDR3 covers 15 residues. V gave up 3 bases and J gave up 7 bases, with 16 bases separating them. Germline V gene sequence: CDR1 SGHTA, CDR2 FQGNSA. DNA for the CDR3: TGTGCCAGCAGCTTGACCTCCCTACAGGGCCAGCCCCAGCATTTT. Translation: CASSLTSLQGQPQHF.